This T cell receptor beta chain was profiled in a study of shared clonotypes between healthy human individuals. Study-level points and caveats: Memory subsets generally showed smaller estimated richness than naive subsets did. Clonotypes shared by all four sorted-subset donors had higher generation probabilities than non-shared clonotypes. It was observed that approximately 5% of naive CD4 clonotypes were shared across four donors.

In this sample, this clone turned up once. The antigen is unknown. Different DNA sequences within this sample yield the same CDR3. Germline V gene sequence: CDR1 KGHSH, CDR2 LQKENI. The V gene lost 2 bases and the J gene lost 2 bases, with 6 bases spanning the gap. The CDR3 is made up of 13 amino acids. TCRdb's copy holds only in-frame clones and misses some; the assay was immunoSEQ multiplex PCR. The top ten clones hold roughly 1.5% of a sample with roughly 1,100,000 clones, roughly 75% of them seen once. The donors, all of them Caucasian adults, lived in Nashville, Tennessee. The source of this sequence is a man aged 18 to 30 in good health. The sequenced material came from memory CD4+ T cells sorted from blood. The subset is: CD45RA-negative fraction. The V call is TRBV18, the J call TRBJ2-5, with D perhaps matching TRBD2 (6 bases). The CDR3 DNA sequence: TGTGCCAGCTCACCAGCGGGGCAAGAGACCCAGTACTTC. Residues: CASSPAGQETQYF.